Listed here are 5 T cell receptor beta chains from one sample, sequenced in a study of blood T cell repertoires in COVID-19. TCRdb keeps only in-frame clones here, not all; method: immunoSEQ multiplex PCR. The repertoire holds around 620,000 clones, with approximately 90% as singletons. Sample: peripheral blood. These receptors were taken from a woman aged 18-29 years with acute or convalescent COVID-19.

This clone was found a few times. This chain links TRBV5-1 with TRBJ1-1; D unclear. Germline CDR1 is SGHRS and CDR2 is YFSETQ. V lost 0 bases, J lost 5 bases, and 8 bases lay in between. The CDR3 runs 13 residues. The CDR3 protein is CASSLGGETEAFF. The CDR3 nucleotides read TGCGCCAGCAGCTTGGGTGGGGAGACTGAAGCTTTCTTT. The full variable domain, its missing parts supplied by reference TRBV5-1 and TRBJ1-1, is KAGVTQTPRYLIKTRGQQVTLSCSPISGHRSVSWYQQTPGQGLQFLFEYFSETQRNKGNFPGRFSGRQFSNSRSEMNVSTLELGDSALYLCASSLGGETEAFFGQGTRLTVV.

The rearrangement links TRBV13 to TRBJ1-4; D is perhaps TRBD1 (6 bases). Germline CDR1 is PRHDT and CDR2 is FYEKMQ (reference sequence). The CDR3 extends over 14 amino acids. Trimming left V 0 bases short and J 8 bases short, with 10 bases between. CDR3 protein: CASSLGGAREKLFF. The CDR3 DNA is TGTGCCAGCAGCTTAGGGGGGGCACGAGAAAAACTGTTTTTT.

V is TRBV3-1 (or the pseudogene TRBV3-2) and J is TRBJ2-3, with 12 bases lining up with TRBD1. Germline trimming cut 1 base from V and 4 bases from J; bases unmatched to any gene: 3. CDR3 length: 16 residues. Germline V lookup: CDR1 LGHDT, CDR2 YNNKEL (reference sequence). The CDR3 nucleotides are TGTGCCAGCAGCCAAGCCGGGACAGGGGGCGCAGATACGCAGTATTTT. It translates to CASSQAGTGGADTQYF.

The chain uses TRBV6-6 and TRBJ1-2, with D possibly matching TRBD1 (6 bases). V lost 4 bases, J lost 4 bases, and 19 bases lay in between. The CDR3 has 16 amino acids. CDR1 is MNHNY, CDR2 SVGAGI, per germline (reference sequence). The CDR3 protein is CASSSSNGQSAYGYTF. CDR3 nucleotide sequence: TGTGCCAGCAGTTCTTCAAACGGACAGAGCGCCTATGGCTACACCTTC.

The rearrangement joins TRBV7-9 to TRBJ1-2; the D gene is possibly TRBD1 (6 bases). Trimming removed 3 bases at V and 2 bases at J, with 13 bases between. Germline V CDR1 and CDR2: SEHNR, FQNEAQ (reference sequence). The CDR3 runs to 15 residues. The CDR3 sequence is CASSFSGDTNYGYTF. Here the CDR3 DNA reads TGTGCCAGCAGCTTTTCAGGGGATACCAACTATGGCTACACCTTC. The whole variable domain, filled in from reference TRBV7-9 and TRBJ1-2, reads DTGVSQNPRHKITKRGQNVTFRCDPISEHNRLYWYRQTLGQGPEFLTYFQNEAQLEKSRLLSDRFSAERPKGSFSTLEIQRTEQGDSAMYLCASSFSGDTNYGYTFGSGTRLTVV.